These 10 T cell receptor beta chains were all obtained from the same sample, sequenced in a study of regulatory dendritic cells for organ transplantation. The method was immunoSEQ multiplex PCR; TCRdb's version includes in-frame clones alone and lacks a portion of them. Among 30,000 to 40,000 clones listed, approximately 88% were seen once. The specimen sequenced was naive CD4+ T cells from blood. The subset here: CD45RA+ naive T cells. The origin of the receptors is a human donor in good health.

V and J are TRBV2 and TRBJ1-4; no clear D gene. V was clipped by 4 bases and J by 6 bases, with 9 bases between them. CDR1 and CDR2 (germline): SNHLY, FYNNEI. The CDR3 covers 13 residues. The CDR3 here is CASSARSYEKLFF. The DNA for the CDR3 is TGTGCCAGCAGTGCCAGGAGTTATGAAAAACTGTTTTTT.

The chain combines TRBV21-1 with TRBJ2-7; the table calls TRBD2, which could not be checked here. TRBV21-1 is listed as a pseudogene. The CDR3 covers 22 residues. The CDR3 reads CASSKAGGRGTKAGSNSYEQYF. The CDR3 nucleotides are TGTGCCAGCAGCAAAGCTGGGGGACGGGGGACCAAAGCGGGAAGCAATTCCTACGAGCAGTACTTC.

The J gene is TRBJ2-7, the V gene TRBV28, with TRBD2 identical over 10 bases. Germline V gene sequence: CDR1 MDHEN, CDR2 SYDVKM. The CDR3 runs to 15 residues. Trimming took 3 bases from V and 4 from J; bases not matched to a gene: 6. CDR3 sequence reads: CASSFPAGGIYEQYF. Here the CDR3 DNA reads TGTGCCAGCAGTTTCCCAGCGGGAGGGATATACGAGCAGTACTTC.

The CDR3 spells CASSLDPRTSGDTGELFF. CDR3 sequence (DNA): TGTGCCAGCAGCCTTGACCCGCGGACTAGCGGGGACACCGGGGAGCTGTTTTTT. The J gene is TRBJ2-2, the V gene TRBV7-2, with 12 bases fitting TRBD2. CDR1 is SGHTA and CDR2 is FQGNSA in the germline V gene. Trimming at V came to 5 bases and at J to 3 bases, leaving 10 bases not matched to a gene. The CDR3 has 18 amino acids.

This sequence joins TRBV5-1 and TRBJ2-2; D is uncertain. Deletions cut 5 bases from V and 2 bases from J, with 16 bases between. The V gene's germline CDR1 is SGHRS and CDR2 YFSETQ. The CDR3 is 16 residues long. The CDR3 DNA follows: TGCGCCAGCAGACGTACGGGTAATCCCAACACCGGGGAGCTGTTTTTT. Its protein product is CASRRTGNPNTGELFF.

This chain connects TRBV4-1 to TRBJ1-1; D gene ambiguous. The CDR3 runs to 14 residues. Germline CDR1 MGHRA, CDR2 YSYEKL. Trimming shortened V by 1 base and J by 4 bases, and 10 bases separated the two germline ends. For the CDR3, the DNA is TGCGCCAGCAGCCAAGTTTGGGGAGTCACTGAAGCTTTCTTT. Translation: CASSQVWGVTEAFF.

The rearrangement joins TRBV10-3 to TRBJ2-3; 7 bases align to TRBD2. With 7 bases clipped from V and 8 bases from J, the junction kept 12 bases outside the gene matches. The CDR3 is 14 amino acids. Germline CDR1 ENHRY, CDR2 SYGVKD. The CDR3 bases are TGTGCCATCAAGGAGGCTAGCGGAGTGGGTACGCAGTATTTT. It encodes CAIKEASGVGTQYF.

The J gene is TRBJ2-2, the V gene TRBV28; D may be TRBD2 (6 bases). Germline CDR1 is MDHEN and CDR2 is SYDVKM. V shed 6 bases and J shed 4 bases, with 18 bases lying between them. The CDR3 consists of 16 residues. The DNA of the CDR3 is TGTGCCAGCAGCCCCCGACTAGGATTTGGCACCGGGGAGCTGTTTTTT. This translates into CASSPRLGFGTGELFF.

Details on this clone: Its ends do not fully match the called genes, so a read error is possible. The J gene is TRBJ2-7, the V gene TRBV18; D gene unclear. The V gene's germline CDR1 is KGHSH and CDR2 LQKENI. The CDR3 runs 13 residues. The CDR3, as DNA: TGTGCCAGCGCACCTATTGTCCTCAGCGAGCAGTACTTC. Translation: CASAPIVLSEQYF.

This sequence joins TRBV30 and TRBJ1-2, with no clear D. V lost 0 bases and J 2 bases, leaving 10 bases between the germline ends. There are 14 residues in the CDR3. In germline, CDR1 is GTSNPN, CDR2 SVGIG (reference sequence). The CDR3 DNA reads TGTGCCTGGAGTGTAGGAGGGCCCAACTATGGCTACACCTTC. This sequence encodes CAWSVGGPNYGYTF.